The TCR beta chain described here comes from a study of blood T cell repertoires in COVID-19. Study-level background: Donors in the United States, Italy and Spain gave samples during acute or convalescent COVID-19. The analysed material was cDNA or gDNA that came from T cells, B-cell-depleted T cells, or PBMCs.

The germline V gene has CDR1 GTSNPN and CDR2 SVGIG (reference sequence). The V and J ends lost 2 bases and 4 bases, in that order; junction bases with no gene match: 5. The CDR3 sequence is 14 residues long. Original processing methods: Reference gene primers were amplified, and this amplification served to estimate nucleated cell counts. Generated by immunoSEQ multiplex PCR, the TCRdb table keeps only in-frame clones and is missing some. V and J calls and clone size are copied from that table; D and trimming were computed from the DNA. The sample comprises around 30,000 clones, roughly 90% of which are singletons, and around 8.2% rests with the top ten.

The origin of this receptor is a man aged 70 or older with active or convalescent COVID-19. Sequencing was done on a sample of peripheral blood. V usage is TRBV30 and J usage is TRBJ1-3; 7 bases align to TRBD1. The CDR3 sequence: CAWSSGTVGNTIYF. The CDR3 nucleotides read TGTGCCTGGAGTTCCGGGACAGTCGGAAACACCATATATTTT. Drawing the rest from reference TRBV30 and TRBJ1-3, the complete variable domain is SQTIHQWPATLVQPVGSPLSLECTVEGTSNPNLYWYRQAAGRGLQLLFYSVGIGQISSEVPQNLSASRPQDRQFILSSKKLLLSDSGFYLCAWSSGTVGNTIYFGEGSWLTVV.